A selection of T cell receptor beta chains follows, all from one sample in a study of blood T cell repertoires in COVID-19. Sequenced by immunoSEQ multiplex PCR; TCRdb stores in-frame clones only, minus some. This table holds some 150,000 clones, about four fifths found once. Sequenced input: peripheral blood. These receptor sequences come from a woman in her sixties or seventies with acute or convalescent COVID-19. Each CDR3 is given with its conserved first and last residue. A D gene is named only where the DNA matches it firmly. Some rows have no size entry. The others give once, few or many, or a class for an expanded clone.

TRBV27	.	TRBJ1-5	TRBD1	TGTGCCAGCGGGAAGACAGGGGGCGGCAATCAGCCCCAGCATTTT	CASGKTGGGNQPQHF
TRBV28	.	TRBJ2-5	TRBD1	TGTGCCAGCAGCTCTATGGGGACAGGGGGCCAAGAGACCCAGTACTTC	CASSSMGTGGQETQYF
TRBV6-5	.	TRBJ2-7	.	TGTGCCAGCAGGCTCTTGACAGCCAGCTCCTACGAGCAGTACTTC	CASRLLTASSYEQYF
TRBV11-2	.	TRBJ2-5	TRBD2	TGTGCCAGCAGCCGCCGAGGGGCGGGGGGACAAGAGACCCAGTACTTC	CASSRRGAGGQETQYF
TRBV5-6	.	TRBJ1-2	TRBD1	TGTGCCAGCAGCTTGGTGTCGTCGGGACAGGGTAACTATGGCTACACCTTC	CASSLVSSGQGNYGYTF
TRBV27	.	TRBJ2-5	TRBD2	TGTGCCAGCAGTTTTTGGGGGGGAGAGACCCAGTACTTC	CASSFWGGETQYF
TRBV18	.	TRBJ2-6	.	TGTGCCAGCTCACCAGCAGCCCTCTGGGGCCAGTTGACTTTC	CASSPAALWGQLTF
TRBV5-1	.	TRBJ1-6	TRBD1	TGCGCCAGCAGCTTGGACAGGGGGCTGTGGGATTCACCCCTCCACTTT	CASSLDRGLWDSPLHF
TRBV5-6	.	TRBJ1-2	.	TGTGCCAGCAGCTTGGGCTCGACAAGCTATGGCTACACCTTC	CASSLGSTSYGYTF
TRBV30	.	TRBJ1-2	.	TGTGCCTGGAGAAGGGGTCCTACTAACTATGGCTACACCTTC	CAWRRGPTNYGYTF
TRBV5-4	.	TRBJ2-2	TRBD1	TGTGCCAGCAGCCTATGGACAGGAAGGGGGGAGCTGTTTTTT	CASSLWTGRGELFF
TRBV9	.	TRBJ2-7	.	TGTGCCAGCAGCGTCGGGGATTACTCCTACGAGCAGTACTTC	CASSVGDYSYEQYF
TRBV27	.	TRBJ1-2	TRBD1	TGTGCCAGCAGTCTAACATCGGGGACAGGCTATGGCTACACCTTC	CASSLTSGTGYGYTF
TRBV12-5	.	TRBJ2-3	TRBD2	TGTGCTAGTGGTTCCTGGACTAGCGGCACGCAGTATTTT	CASGSWTSGTQYF
TRBV27	.	TRBJ2-2	.	TGTGCCAGCAGTTTTCGCGGCCGGGAGCTGTTTTTT	CASSFRGRELFF
TRBV6-5	.	TRBJ2-3	TRBD2	TGTGCCAGCAGTAGCGGGGTGGAAGATACGCAGTATTTT	CASSSGVEDTQYF
TRBV5-5	.	TRBJ1-1	.	TGTGCCAGCAGATCAGGGCCAGAGGCTTTCTTT	CASRSGPEAFF
TRBV9	.	TRBJ2-7	.	TGTGCCAGCAGCCCCGGGGACAACTCCTACGAGCAGTACTTC	CASSPGDNSYEQYF
TRBV11-2	.	TRBJ1-3	.	TGTGCCAGCAGCTTAGATCTGGGAAACACCATATATTTT	CASSLDLGNTIYF
TRBV30	.	TRBJ1-1	.	TGTGCCTGGAGTGTGGGCAGAAACACTGAAGCTTTCTTT	CAWSVGRNTEAFF
TRBV5-8	.	TRBJ1-1	.	TGTGCCAGCAGCTTGGGGGCCATGAGGGCCACTGAAGCTTTCTTT	CASSLGAMRATEAFF
TRBV3-1/TRBV3-2	.	TRBJ2-7	TRBD1	TGTGCCAGCAGCCATGCGAGGGGGCGGTCCTACGAGCAGTACTTC	CASSHARGRSYEQYF
TRBV19	.	TRBJ1-5	.	TGTGCCAGTAGTTGGCCAGGGGCCCCCGGTCAGCCCCAGCATTTT	CASSWPGAPGQPQHF
TRBV6-5	.	TRBJ1-1	.	TGTGCCAGCAGTTCCCCCAACACAGGGCCCACTGAAGCTTTCTTT	CASSSPNTGPTEAFF
TRBV20-1	.	TRBJ2-7	.	TGCAGTGCTAGTAAGGGGCCCCCCCGCTACGAGCAGTACTTC	CSASKGPPRYEQYF
TRBV5-4	.	TRBJ1-1	TRBD1	TGTGCCAGCAGCTATCGACAGGGGGCAGGCACTGAAGCTTTCTTT	CASSYRQGAGTEAFF
TRBV6-1	.	TRBJ2-1	.	TGTGCCAGCAGTGAAGCACTAAGTATGGGGAGAGGTGAGCAGTTCTTC	CASSEALSMGRGEQFF
TRBV5-6	few	TRBJ1-2	TRBD1	TGTGCCAGCAGCCCGGGACAGGGCAGTGGCTACACCTTC	CASSPGQGSGYTF
TRBV27	.	TRBJ2-2	.	TGTGCCAGCAGGAAGGACAGCGCGAACACCGGGGAGCTGTTTTTT	CASRKDSANTGELFF
TRBV10-3	.	TRBJ1-1	.	TGTGCCATCAGTGATACAGGGAACCCGAACACTGAAGCTTTCTTT	CAISDTGNPNTEAFF
TRBV3-1/TRBV3-2	.	TRBJ2-3	TRBD2	TGTGCCAGCAGCCAAGTGGGCGGGGGGGGCGGCGATACGCAGTATTTT	CASSQVGGGGGDTQYF
TRBV9	.	TRBJ2-1	.	TGTGCCAGCAGCGGAAGTGGGGGCCGACGTAATGAGCAGTTCTTC	CASSGSGGRRNEQFF
TRBV3-1/TRBV3-2	.	TRBJ2-3	TRBD2	TGTGCCAGCAGCAGCCCCTTTAGCGGGGGGGTTGATACGCAGTATTTT	CASSSPFSGGVDTQYF
TRBV9	once	TRBJ1-2	TRBD1	TGTGCCAGCAGCGTCTCCGCAGGGGGCAACTATGGCTACACCTTC	CASSVSAGGNYGYTF
TRBV28	.	TRBJ1-2	.	TGTGCCAGCAGTTTACAGGGGTATGGCTACACCTTC	CASSLQGYGYTF
TRBV28	.	TRBJ1-4	TRBD1	TGTGCCAGCAGTTTATCGGGACAGGGGGGTTTAAAACTGTTTTTT	CASSLSGQGGLKLFF
TRBV15	once	TRBJ2-1	.	TGTGCCACCAGCACCCGGTCAGGGATTTTTGGTGAGCAGTTCTTC	CATSTRSGIFGEQFF
TRBV5-1	few	TRBJ2-7	.	TGCGCCAGCAGCTTGTCGGCAGGGCGGACCTACGAGCAGTACTTC	CASSLSAGRTYEQYF
TRBV19	.	TRBJ2-7	.	TGTGCCAGTAGTACCGGGGACATCCTCTCCTACGAGCAGTACTTC	CASSTGDILSYEQYF
TRBV7-6	.	TRBJ1-1	TRBD1	TGTGCCAGCAGCTTAGCGGGACAGGGAAGTGGGGAAGCTTTCTTT	CASSLAGQGSGEAFF
TRBV4-2	.	TRBJ2-2	.	TGTGCCAGCAGTCCTCCCGGGGGGCGAGACACCGGGGAGCTGTTTTTT	CASSPPGGRDTGELFF
TRBV10-3	.	TRBJ1-5	TRBD1	TGTGCCATCAGTGATGCAGGGGGGCATCAGCCCCAGCATTTT	CAISDAGGHQPQHF
TRBV6-5	few	TRBJ1-5	TRBD1	TGTGCCAGCAGCCCCCTCGGTTGGGACAGGGTACATTTT	CASSPLGWDRVHF
TRBV18	.	TRBJ1-5	.	TGTGCCAGCTCACCCACGGGGGGGAGCAATCAGCCCCAGCATTTT	CASSPTGGSNQPQHF
TRBV18	.	TRBJ1-5	.	TGTGCCAGCTCACCACCGGGGCAGGGAAATCAGCCCCAGCATTTT	CASSPPGQGNQPQHF
TRBV6-8	once	TRBJ2-5	TRBD1	TGTGCCAGCAGGTGGACAGGGGGCTGGGCCCAGTACTTC	CASRWTGGWAQYF
TRBV11-2	.	TRBJ2-5	TRBD2	TGTGCCAGCAGCTTAAAGGGCGTAGCGGGGCTCCCTGGGGGAGAGACCCAGTACTTC	CASSLKGVAGLPGGETQYF
TRBV12-3/TRBV12-4	.	TRBJ1-5	.	TGTGCCAGCAGTTTCCCAGGGCAGGAGCCCCAGCATTTT	CASSFPGQEPQHF
TRBV6-1	.	TRBJ1-2	.	TGTGCCAGCAGTGAAGCGAGGGTGGTGAATGGCTACACCTTC	CASSEARVVNGYTF
TRBV6-4	.	TRBJ2-2	.	TGTGCCAGCAGTGACTCGAGGCAGGGCAACACCGGGGAGCTGTTTTTT	CASSDSRQGNTGELFF
TRBV7-6	.	TRBJ1-3	.	TGTGCCAGCAGCTTCAGCGACGGCTCTGGAAACACCATATATTTT	CASSFSDGSGNTIYF
TRBV5-1	.	TRBJ2-3	.	TGCGCCAGCAGCTCAAAATTCGACGGCGGCGATACGCAGTATTTT	CASSSKFDGGDTQYF